These T cell receptor beta chains were read from a single sample in a study of radiotherapy plus CTLA-4 blockade in lung cancer. Here immunoSEQ multiplex PCR was the method, and the copy in TCRdb shows in-frame clones only, minus some. Of 55,000 to 80,000 clones in the sample, about nine tenths were seen once. The sequenced sample was peripheral blood, obtained from a patient treated with radiotherapy plus ipilimumab. The receptor set was obtained from a human donor with non-small cell lung cancer that progressed on radiotherapy plus ipilimumab. The CDR3 runs from the conserved cysteine through the conserved F or W. D genes are given only for firm matches. The size entry is marked missing in some rows and otherwise reads once, few, many or a size class.

d_call: TRBD2; v_call: TRBV2; clone_size: -; j_call: TRBJ2-1; cdr3_nt: TGTGCTCAGAGCGGGAGGGACGCCAATGAGCAGTTCTTC; cdr3_aa: CAQSGRDANEQFF
d_call: TRBD2; v_call: TRBV2; clone_size: once; j_call: TRBJ2-2; cdr3_nt: TGTGCCAGCAGAGGGCGGCTAGCGGACGGGGAGCTGTTTTTT; cdr3_aa: CASRGRLADGELFF
d_call: -; v_call: TRBV30; clone_size: -; j_call: TRBJ1-1; cdr3_nt: TGTGCCTGGAAACCCTGGGGAGTAAGGAACACTGAAGCTTTCTTT; cdr3_aa: CAWKPWGVRNTEAFF
d_call: TRBD2; v_call: TRBV10-2; clone_size: -; j_call: TRBJ2-7; cdr3_nt: TGCGCTACCTTGGGCGGGAGCTCCTACGAGCAGTACTTC; cdr3_aa: CATLGGSSYEQYF
d_call: TRBD2; v_call: TRBV5-1; clone_size: few; j_call: TRBJ2-2; cdr3_nt: TGCGCCAGCAGCTTTGCGGGAGCCCCCGGGGAGCTGTTTTTT; cdr3_aa: CASSFAGAPGELFF
d_call: -; v_call: TRBV7-3; clone_size: -; j_call: TRBJ2-5; cdr3_nt: TGTGCCAGCAGCTTATCCAGTCAAGAGACCCAGTACTTC; cdr3_aa: CASSLSSQETQYF
d_call: TRBD2; v_call: TRBV7-2; clone_size: -; j_call: TRBJ2-1; cdr3_nt: TGTGCCAGCAGCTTACCTGGGACTAGCGGGAGTGGGGAGCAGTTCTTC; cdr3_aa: CASSLPGTSGSGEQFF
d_call: TRBD1; v_call: TRBV28; clone_size: -; j_call: TRBJ1-5; cdr3_nt: TGTGCCAGCAGCCCAGGGGGTTTCAATCAGCCCCAGCATTTT; cdr3_aa: CASSPGGFNQPQHF
d_call: -; v_call: TRBV14; clone_size: -; j_call: TRBJ2-3; cdr3_nt: TGTGCCAGCAGCCAAGCCCAGGATTGGAGCACAGATACGCAGTATTTT; cdr3_aa: CASSQAQDWSTDTQYF
d_call: TRBD1; v_call: TRBV5-1; clone_size: -; j_call: TRBJ2-7; cdr3_nt: TGCGCCAGCAGCAGGGACAGCCACGGCCTTCTGGACGAGCAGTACTTC; cdr3_aa: CASSRDSHGLLDEQYF
d_call: -; v_call: TRBV7-9; clone_size: -; j_call: TRBJ1-1; cdr3_nt: TGTGCCAGCGAAGGAATGAACACTGAAGCTTTCTTT; cdr3_aa: CASEGMNTEAFF